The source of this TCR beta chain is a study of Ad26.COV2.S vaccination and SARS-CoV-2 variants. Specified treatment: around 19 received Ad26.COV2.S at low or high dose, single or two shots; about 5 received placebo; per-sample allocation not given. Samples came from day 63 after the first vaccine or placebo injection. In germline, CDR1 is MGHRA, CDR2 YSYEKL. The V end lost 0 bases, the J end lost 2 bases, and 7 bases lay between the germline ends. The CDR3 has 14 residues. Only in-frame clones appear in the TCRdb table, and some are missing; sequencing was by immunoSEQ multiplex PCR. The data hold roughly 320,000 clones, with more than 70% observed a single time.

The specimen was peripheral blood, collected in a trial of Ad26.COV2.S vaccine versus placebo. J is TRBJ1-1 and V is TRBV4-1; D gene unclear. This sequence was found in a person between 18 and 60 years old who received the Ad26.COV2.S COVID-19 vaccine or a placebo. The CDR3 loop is CASSQDPINTEAFF. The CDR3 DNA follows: TGCGCCAGCAGCCAAGACCCCATTAACACTGAAGCTTTCTTT.